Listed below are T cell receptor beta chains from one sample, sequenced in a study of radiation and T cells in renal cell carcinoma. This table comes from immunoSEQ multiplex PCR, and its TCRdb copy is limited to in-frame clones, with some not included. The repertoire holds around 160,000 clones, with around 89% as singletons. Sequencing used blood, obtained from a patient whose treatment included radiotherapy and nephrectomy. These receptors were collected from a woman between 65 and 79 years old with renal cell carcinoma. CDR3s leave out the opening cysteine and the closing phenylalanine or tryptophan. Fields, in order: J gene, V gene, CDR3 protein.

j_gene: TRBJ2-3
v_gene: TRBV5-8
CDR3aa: ASSPGLRWDTQY

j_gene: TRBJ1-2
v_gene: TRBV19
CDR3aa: ASSGADVSYGYT

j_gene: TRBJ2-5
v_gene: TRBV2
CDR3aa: ASMGNKETQY

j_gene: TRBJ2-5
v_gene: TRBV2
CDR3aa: ASSPGRHGSQETQY

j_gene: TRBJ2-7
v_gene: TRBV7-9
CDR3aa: ASSLPGQASYEQY

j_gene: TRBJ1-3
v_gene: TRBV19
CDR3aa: ASGQGSGNTIY

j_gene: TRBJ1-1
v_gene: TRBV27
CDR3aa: ASSLVGQGATEAF

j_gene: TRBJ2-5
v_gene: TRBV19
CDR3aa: ASTPGPAGGQETQY

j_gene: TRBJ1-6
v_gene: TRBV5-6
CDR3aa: ASRLRTGIYNSPLH

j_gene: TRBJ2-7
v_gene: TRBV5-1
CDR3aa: ASSLAMGVYEQY

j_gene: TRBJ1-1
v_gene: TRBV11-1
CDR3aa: ASSPTDRNTEAF

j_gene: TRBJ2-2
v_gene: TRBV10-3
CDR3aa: AIPGTSGGNTGELF